This paragraph covers one T cell receptor (beta chain) sequence. The data originate from a study of OX40 agonist ivuxolimab in advanced cancers. This table comes from immunoSEQ multiplex PCR, and its TCRdb copy is limited to in-frame clones, with some not included. Found here are some 60,000 clones, roughly nine tenths of them singletons; the top ten hold 11% to 15%. Blood draws occurred at baseline, cycle 4 day 1, and cycle 7 day 1. V lost 4 bases to trimming and J lost 9 bases; unmatched junction nucleotides: 8. CDR1 and CDR2 from the germline V gene are LGHNT and FRNRAP. The CDR3 contains 16 residues.

The chain has TRBV12-5 and TRBJ2-1, with 14 bases lining up with TRBD2. This TCR was sampled from an adult with an advanced solid tumor such as melanoma, head and neck, liver or kidney cancer. This specimen was CD4+ or CD8+ T cells sorted from blood, taken in a trial of the OX40 agonist ivuxolimab. In nucleotides, the CDR3 is TGTGCTAGTGGTTCCGGGACTAGCGGGAGATCAAGTGAGCAGTTCTTC. As protein: CASGSGTSGRSSEQFF.